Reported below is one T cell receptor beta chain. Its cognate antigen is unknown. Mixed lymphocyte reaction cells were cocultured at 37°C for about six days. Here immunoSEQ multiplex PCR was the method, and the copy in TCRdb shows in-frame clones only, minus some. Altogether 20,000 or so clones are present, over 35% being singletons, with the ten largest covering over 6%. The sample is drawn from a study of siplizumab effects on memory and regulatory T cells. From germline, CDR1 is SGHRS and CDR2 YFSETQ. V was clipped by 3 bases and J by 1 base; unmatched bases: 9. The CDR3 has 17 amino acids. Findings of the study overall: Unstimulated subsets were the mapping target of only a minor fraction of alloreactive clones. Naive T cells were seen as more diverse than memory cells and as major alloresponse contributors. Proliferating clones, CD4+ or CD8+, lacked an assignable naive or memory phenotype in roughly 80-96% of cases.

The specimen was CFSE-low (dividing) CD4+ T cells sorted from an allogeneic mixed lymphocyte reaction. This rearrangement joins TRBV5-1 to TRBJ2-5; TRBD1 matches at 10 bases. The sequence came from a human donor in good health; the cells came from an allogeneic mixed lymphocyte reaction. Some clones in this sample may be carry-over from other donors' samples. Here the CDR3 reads CASSSLPGQGLQETQYF. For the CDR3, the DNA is TGCGCCAGCAGCTCCCTACCGGGACAGGGGCTCCAAGAGACCCAGTACTTC.